This is a list of T cell receptor beta chains from one sample in a study of CD8+CD57+ T cells in acquired aplastic anemia. MiXCR was run by TCRdb on the reads, yielding one entry per CDR3 protein. The profile shows 400,000 to 450,000 distinct CDR3 sequences, about 70% of them singletons. The sequenced sample consisted of sorted CD4+, CD8+, or CD8+CD57+ T cells (not recorded which) from PBMCs. The origin of the receptors is a human donor in good health, serving as a control. Both conserved end residues are part of each CDR3. D genes are given only for firm matches. Size is stated for part of the rows, as once, few or many counts, or as a class when the clone is expanded.

clone_size: many; v_call: TRBV29-1; d_call: NA; j_call: TRBJ1-1; cdr3_aa: CSAFTGGAYTEAFF; cdr3_nt: TGCAGCGCCTTCACCGGGGGCGCATACACTGAAGCTTTCTTT
clone_size: NA; v_call: TRBV7-2; d_call: NA; j_call: TRBJ1-4; cdr3_aa: CASSEAWVLREKLFF; cdr3_nt: TGTGCCAGCAGTGAAGCATGGGTATTGAGGGAAAAACTGTTTTTT
clone_size: NA; v_call: TRBV10-3; d_call: TRBD1; j_call: TRBJ1-6; cdr3_aa: CASNGTGVVSALRF; cdr3_nt: TGTGCCAGCAACGGGACAGGGGTAGTTTCGGCCCTCCGGTTT
clone_size: once; v_call: TRBV4-1; d_call: TRBD1; j_call: TRBJ1-1; cdr3_aa: CASSQGPRQGANTEAFF; cdr3_nt: TGCGCCAGCAGCCAAGGGCCCAGGCAGGGGGCGAACACTGAAGCTTTCTTT
clone_size: many; v_call: TRBV20-1; d_call: TRBD1; j_call: TRBJ1-1; cdr3_aa: CSARGFQGENTEAFF; cdr3_nt: TGCAGTGCTAGAGGGTTTCAGGGGGAGAACACTGAAGCTTTCTTT
clone_size: NA; v_call: TRBV11-3; d_call: NA; j_call: TRBJ1-6; cdr3_aa: CASSLDGFDSPLHF; cdr3_nt: TGCGCCAGCAGCTTGGACGGGTTTGATTCACCCCTCCACTTT
clone_size: NA; v_call: TRBV7-2; d_call: NA; j_call: TRBJ1-1; cdr3_aa: CASTGGGGYTEALF; cdr3_nt: TGTGCCAGCACCGGGGGGGGGGGGTACACTGAAGCTCTCTTT
clone_size: NA; v_call: TRBV7-3; d_call: NA; j_call: TRBJ2-7; cdr3_aa: CASSPGPRVNEQYF; cdr3_nt: TGTGCCAGCAGCCCCGGACCGAGAGTTAACGAGCAGTACTTC
clone_size: NA; v_call: TRBV7-8; d_call: NA; j_call: TRBJ1-5; cdr3_aa: CASSPGVETQYFGHF; cdr3_nt: NA
clone_size: NA; v_call: TRBV6-1; d_call: NA; j_call: TRBJ2-4; cdr3_aa: CASRQEEGRGNIQYF; cdr3_nt: TGTGCCAGCAGACAAGAAGAAGGCAGGGGAAACATTCAGTACTTC
clone_size: NA; v_call: TRBV7-2; d_call: TRBD2; j_call: TRBJ2-3; cdr3_aa: CASSLYARLAGPKNTQYF; cdr3_nt: TGTGCCAGCAGCTTATATGCTCGACTAGCGGGGCCTAAAAATACGCAGTATTTT
clone_size: NA; v_call: TRBV20-1; d_call: NA; j_call: TRBJ1-2; cdr3_aa: CSARYGDWSERGYTF; cdr3_nt: TGCAGTGCTAGATATGGGGATTGGTCGGAGCGAGGCTACACCTTC
clone_size: NA; v_call: TRBV5-1; d_call: NA; j_call: TRBJ1-6; cdr3_aa: CASSSRTEYTNSPLHF; cdr3_nt: TGTGCCAGCAGCTCACGGACCGAGTACACTAATTCACCCCTCCACTTT
clone_size: NA; v_call: TRBV2; d_call: TRBD2; j_call: TRBJ2-2; cdr3_aa: CASSAARITDSGGVLF; cdr3_nt: TGTGCCAGCAGTGCAGCGAGGATTACGGACTCCGGGGGGGTGCTTTTT
clone_size: many; v_call: TRBV6-5; d_call: NA; j_call: TRBJ1-1; cdr3_aa: CASPAGAHTEAFF; cdr3_nt: TGTGCCAGCCCCGCGGGGGCCCACACTGAAGCTTTCTTT
clone_size: NA; v_call: TRBV5-1; d_call: NA; j_call: TRBJ2-7; cdr3_aa: CASSKDGEVEQYF; cdr3_nt: TGTGCCAGCAGCAAGGACGGAGAGGTCGAGCAGTACTTC
clone_size: once; v_call: TRBV7-2; d_call: TRBD2; j_call: TRBJ2-7; cdr3_aa: CASSLDSGAALGYQYF; cdr3_nt: TGTGCCAGCAGCTTAGATAGCGGGGCTGCCCTGGGGTACCAGTACTTC
clone_size: NA; v_call: TRBV10-3; d_call: TRBD1; j_call: TRBJ1-1; cdr3_aa: CAIGRQGFGLNTEAFF; cdr3_nt: TGTGCCATCGGACGACAGGGATTCGGGTTGAACACTGAAGCTTTCTTT
clone_size: NA; v_call: TRBV11-3; d_call: NA; j_call: TRBJ2-1; cdr3_aa: CASSLEEGAGGSSYNEQFF; cdr3_nt: TGTGCCAGCAGCTTAGAAGAGGGGGCCGGGGGGAGCTCCTACAATGAGCAGTTCTTC
clone_size: NA; v_call: TRBV9; d_call: NA; j_call: TRBJ2-7; cdr3_aa: CASSLFQGSRYEQYF; cdr3_nt: TGTGCCAGCAGCTTATTTCAGGGTTCAAGGTACGAGCAGTACTTC
clone_size: few; v_call: TRBV29-1; d_call: NA; j_call: TRBJ1-1; cdr3_aa: CSLEREGAEAFF; cdr3_nt: TGCAGCTTGGAGAGGGAAGGCGCTGAAGCTTTCTTT
clone_size: many; v_call: TRBV29-1; d_call: TRBD1; j_call: TRBJ1-4; cdr3_aa: CSVEAGTVNEKLFF; cdr3_nt: TGCAGCGTTGAAGCCGGGACAGTAAATGAAAAACTGTTTTTT
clone_size: once; v_call: TRBV19; d_call: NA; j_call: TRBJ1-1; cdr3_aa: CASRPRGVRTEAFF; cdr3_nt: TGTGCCAGTAGGCCCAGGGGCGTTCGCACTGAAGCTTTCTTT
clone_size: many; v_call: TRBV20-1; d_call: NA; j_call: TRBJ1-2; cdr3_aa: CSARIPTGVYGYTF; cdr3_nt: TGCAGTGCTAGAATTCCGACAGGCGTATATGGCTACACCTTC
clone_size: NA; v_call: TRBV12-3/TRBV12-4; d_call: NA; j_call: TRBJ2-5; cdr3_aa: CASSGGAGGFQETQYF; cdr3_nt: TGTGCCAGCAGTGGTGGGGCCGGGGGTTTCCAAGAGACCCAGTACTTC
clone_size: NA; v_call: TRBV7-9; d_call: NA; j_call: TRBJ2-3; cdr3_aa: CASSAHPYTQYF; cdr3_nt: TGTGCCAGCAGCGCACACCCCTATACGCAGTATTTT
clone_size: NA; v_call: TRBV11-2; d_call: NA; j_call: TRBJ2-3; cdr3_aa: CASSATTGSSYNEQYF; cdr3_nt: TGTGCCAGCAGCGCTACGACAGGTAGCTCCTACAATGAGCAGTATTTT
clone_size: NA; v_call: TRBV4-3; d_call: TRBD1; j_call: TRBJ1-2; cdr3_aa: CASSRPGQGARGYTF; cdr3_nt: TGCGCCAGCAGCCGACCGGGACAGGGGGCTCGAGGCTACACCTTC
clone_size: once; v_call: TRBV7-8; d_call: TRBD1; j_call: TRBJ1-1; cdr3_aa: CASSQGQGTNEKLF; cdr3_nt: TGTGCCAGCAGCCAAGGACAGGGGACAAATGAAAAACTGTTT
clone_size: many; v_call: TRBV19; d_call: NA; j_call: TRBJ1-1; cdr3_aa: CASIAEMNTEAFF; cdr3_nt: TGTGCCAGTATCGCTGAAATGAACACTGAAGCTTTCTTT
clone_size: many; v_call: TRBV5-1; d_call: TRBD2; j_call: TRBJ2-2; cdr3_aa: CASSSGLAGGSGELFF; cdr3_nt: TGCGCCAGCAGCTCAGGACTAGCCGGTGGATCAGGGGAGCTGTTTTTT
clone_size: NA; v_call: TRBV29-1; d_call: NA; j_call: TRBJ2-5; cdr3_aa: CSVGGQETQYF; cdr3_nt: TGCAGTGTTGGGGGTCAAGAGACCCAGTACTTC
clone_size: NA; v_call: TRBV25-1; d_call: TRBD2; j_call: TRBJ2-3; cdr3_aa: CASSPPSGVYTDTRYF; cdr3_nt: TGTGCCAGCAGTCCGCCTAGCGGGGTGTACACAGATACGCGGTATTTC
clone_size: NA; v_call: TRBV20-1; d_call: NA; j_call: TRBJ1-2; cdr3_aa: CSALGQAIHTF; cdr3_nt: TGCAGTGCCCTCGGGCAGGCCATCCATACCTTC
clone_size: many; v_call: TRBV24-1; d_call: NA; j_call: TRBJ2-5; cdr3_aa: CATSDPPTETQYF; cdr3_nt: TGTGCCACCAGTGACCCTCCTACGGAGACCCAGTACTTC
clone_size: NA; v_call: TRBV7-2; d_call: NA; j_call: TRBJ1-1; cdr3_aa: CASSMPTGASGGTFF; cdr3_nt: TGTGCCAGCAGTATGCCGACCGGGGCATCCGGGGGAACATTCTTT
clone_size: NA; v_call: TRBV7-9; d_call: NA; j_call: TRBJ1-5; cdr3_aa: CARAWTANQPQHF; cdr3_nt: TGTGCCAGAGCCTGGACAGCTAATCAGCCCCAGCATTTT
clone_size: many; v_call: TRBV6-2/TRBV6-3; d_call: TRBD1; j_call: TRBJ1-2; cdr3_aa: CASRTGQGDHYGYTF; cdr3_nt: TGTGCCAGCAGAACCGGACAGGGTGACCACTATGGCTACACCTTC
clone_size: few; v_call: TRBV9; d_call: TRBD1; j_call: TRBJ1-2; cdr3_aa: CASSVDRGSNYGYTF; cdr3_nt: TGTGCCAGCAGCGTCGACAGGGGTTCTAACTATGGCTACACCTTC
clone_size: NA; v_call: TRBV19; d_call: NA; j_call: TRBJ2-7; cdr3_aa: CASSIVLSYEQYF; cdr3_nt: TGTGCCAGTAGTATAGTTTTGAGCTACGAGCAGTACTTC